Described below is a single T cell receptor beta chain sequence and its context. Deletions cut 0 bases from V and 1 base from J, with 12 bases between. This CDR3 region has 16 residues. Per germline, CDR1 SGDLS and CDR2 YYNGEE. The sample belongs to a study of T cells in Graves' hyperthyroidism and ophthalmopathy. Patients counted as stable if ophthalmopathy did not develop within 18 months. TCR beta CDR3 regions were amplified from RNA. The primer set for the first-round RT-PCR of the TCR CDR3 was HTBI. TCRdb passed the multiplex PCR reads through MiXCR, listing each CDR3 protein once. The sample consists of about 360,000 distinct CDR3 sequences, roughly 25% of them appearing once.

The sequenced material came from blood. The chain uses TRBV9 and TRBJ2-3, with D perhaps TRBD1 (5 bases). The clonotype was recovered from a man aged 45-65 years with Graves' hyperthyroidism. The CDR3 sequence is CASSVVPTEGTDTQYF. Written as DNA, the CDR3 is TGTGCCAGCAGCGTAGTCCCGACAGAGGGCACAGATACGCAGTATTTT.